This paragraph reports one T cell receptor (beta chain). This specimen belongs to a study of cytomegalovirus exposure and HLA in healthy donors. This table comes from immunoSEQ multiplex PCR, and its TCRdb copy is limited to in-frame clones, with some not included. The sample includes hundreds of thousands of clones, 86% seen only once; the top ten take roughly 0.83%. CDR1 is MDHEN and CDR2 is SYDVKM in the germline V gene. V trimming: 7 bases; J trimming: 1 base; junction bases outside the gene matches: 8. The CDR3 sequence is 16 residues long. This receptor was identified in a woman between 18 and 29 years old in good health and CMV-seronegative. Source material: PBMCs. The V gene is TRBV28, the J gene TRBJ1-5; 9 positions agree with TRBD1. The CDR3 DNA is TGTGCCAGCATACGGGACAGGGTCTCAAGCAATCAGCCCCAGCATTTT. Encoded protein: CASIRDRVSSNQPQHF.